This is a list of T cell receptor beta chains from one sample in a study of shared clonotypes between healthy human individuals. Only in-frame clones appear in the TCRdb table, and some are missing; sequencing was by immunoSEQ multiplex PCR. The table has over 1.4 million clones, about 96% seen once. Sequencing was done on a sample of naive CD4+ T cells sorted from blood. The receptors stem from a man under 40 in good health. Both conserved end residues are part of each CDR3. The D gene is left open where the match is weak. For some rows the clone size is stated as once, few or many, or as a class when expanded; others skip it.

v_call	j_call	d_call	clone_size	cdr3_nt	cdr3_aa
TRBV20-1	TRBJ2-5	-	-	TGCAGTGCTAGACGGGAGACCCAGTACTTC	CSARRETQYF
TRBV5-4	TRBJ2-1	TRBD2	-	TGTGCCAGCAGCCCTAGCGGGAGTAGCAATGAGCAGTTCTTC	CASSPSGSSNEQFF
TRBV19	TRBJ2-4	TRBD2	-	TGTGCCAGTAGTATAGGGGGGACTAGCGGGAGTATGGCCAAAAACATTCAGTACTTC	CASSIGGTSGSMAKNIQYF
TRBV14	TRBJ2-6	TRBD1	-	TGTGCCAGCAGCCAATCCGGACAGGGGGCCCTGTCTGGGGCCAACGTCCTGACTTTC	CASSQSGQGALSGANVLTF
TRBV27	TRBJ2-2	-	-	TGTGCCAGCAGACTAGACAGCACCGGGGAGCTGTTTTTT	CASRLDSTGELFF
TRBV5-4	TRBJ2-3	TRBD2	-	TGTGCCAGCAGCCCCGCGCAGCTAGCGGGAGGGCCTGTAGATACGCAGTATTTT	CASSPAQLAGGPVDTQYF
TRBV5-4	TRBJ2-7	TRBD2	-	TGTGCCAGCAGCTTACAGCGGGAGAGGTTTAGTAAGTCCTACGAGCAGTACTTC	CASSLQRERFSKSYEQYF
TRBV10-1	TRBJ2-1	-	-	TGCGCCAGCAGTGAGTCGAACCATGAGCAGTTCTTC	CASSESNHEQFF
TRBV5-1	TRBJ1-3	-	-	TGCGCCAGCAGCCCGGGCGTCGGGGTGTTCGCTGAAAACACCATATATTTT	CASSPGVGVFAENTIYF
TRBV11-2	TRBJ2-7	-	-	TGTGCCAGCAGCCACAGGACGGATGCGTACGAGCAGTACTTC	CASSHRTDAYEQYF
TRBV9	TRBJ1-1	-	-	TGTGCCAGCAGCCCCGCGGGTGGGGGTGAAGCTTTCTTT	CASSPAGGGEAFF
TRBV28	TRBJ1-2	TRBD1	-	TGTGCCACCCCGAGACAGGGGAACTATGGCTACACCTTC	CATPRQGNYGYTF
TRBV5-1	TRBJ2-1	TRBD2	-	TGCGCCAGCAGCTTATTTCCTAGCGGGAGTTACAATGAGCAGTTCTTC	CASSLFPSGSYNEQFF
TRBV5-6	TRBJ1-2	-	-	TGTGCCAGCAGCTTAGGTACGGGGGCGCCTGGCTACACCTTC	CASSLGTGAPGYTF
TRBV4-2	TRBJ1-2	TRBD1	-	TGTGCCAGCAGCCAAGTGTCAGGGACAGATGGCTACACCTTC	CASSQVSGTDGYTF
TRBV21-1	TRBJ2-7	-	few	TGTGCCAGAAGACAGTTCTACGAGCAGTACTTC	CARRQFYEQYF
TRBV11-2	TRBJ2-1	-	-	TGTGCCAGCAGATCAACCAAGGGCAGGCCGGGTCTTCGTGGCAATGAGCAGTTCTTC	CASRSTKGRPGLRGNEQFF
TRBV5-5	TRBJ2-5	-	-	TGTGCCAGCAGCTTGGCGGGAGAGGGAGAGACCCAGTACTTC	CASSLAGEGETQYF
TRBV20-1	TRBJ2-1	TRBD1	once	TGCAGTGCAACACAGGGGGGAGAGCAGTTCTTC	CSATQGGEQFF
TRBV5-4	TRBJ2-1	-	few	TGTGCCAGCAGCCTCCTGTTAGGGATCAGGAATGAGCAGTTCTTC	CASSLLLGIRNEQFF
TRBV6-1	TRBJ1-1	TRBD1	once	TGTGCCAGCAGTGACCAGGGGGCGCCTGAAGCTTTCTTT	CASSDQGAPEAFF
TRBV18	TRBJ2-2	-	-	TGTGCCAGCTCATCTTCCGGCGCGGCCAACACCGGGGAGCTGTTTTTT	CASSSSGAANTGELFF
TRBV9	TRBJ2-3	-	-	TGTGCCAGCAGCGTAGATAGGAGTCCGGATACGCAGTATTTT	CASSVDRSPDTQYF
TRBV21-1	TRBJ2-7	-	-	TGTGCCAGCAGCAAATGTCAGGGGGGTCGGCGAGTCACCGGGACTAGCGGGTTTGGCGAGCAGTACTTC	CASSKCQGGRRVTGTSGFGEQYF